These 28 T cell receptor beta chains were sequenced from one sample in a study of blood T cells in healthy people across ages. The second PCR ran about 6 to 12 cycles with a sample-barcoded 5' primer and J-beta primers. In TCRdb, the 5' RACE reads were re-called with MiXCR into one record per CDR3 protein. This table holds over a million distinct CDR3 sequences, 42% found once. The source material was blood. Receptors originate from a woman aged 18-30 years in good health.

This clonotype was seen at least ten times. The chain recombines TRBV27 with TRBJ2-1; no clear D gene. CDR1 and CDR2 from the germline V gene are MNHEY and SMNVEV (reference sequence). Trimming cost V 2 bases and J 4 bases, with 6 bases left between them. There are 13 residues in the CDR3. CDR3 coding DNA: TGTGCCAGCAGTTTAAGACCATACAATGAGCAGTTCTTC. Its translation: CASSLRPYNEQFF.

The CDR3 loop is CAWSSKTRLADEQYF. CDR3 in DNA: TGTGCCTGGAGCTCCAAGACCCGACTAGCGGACGAGCAGTACTTC. This chain links TRBV30 with TRBJ2-7; 9 bases agree with TRBD2. The CDR3 totals 15 residues. J gave up 5 bases and V 3 bases, and 11 bases lay outside the gene matches. Germline V lookup: CDR1 GTSNPN, CDR2 SVGIG (reference sequence).

This clonotype showed up just a few times. V gene TRBV7-8 combines with J gene TRBJ2-2; the match to TRBD1 covers 9 bases. The CDR3 is 16 amino acids. From germline, CDR1 is SGHVS and CDR2 FQNEAQ. Trimming cost V 5 bases and J 1 base; bases outside gene matches: 5. CDR3 coding DNA: TGTGCCAGCAGCACTAGACAGGGGGAGAACACCGGGGAGCTGTTTTTT. Its translation is CASSTRQGENTGELFF.

The chain has TRBV6-5 and TRBJ1-1; no clear D gene. The V end lost 6 bases, the J end lost 1 base, and 9 bases lay between the germline ends. In germline, CDR1 is MNHEY, CDR2 SVGAGI. This CDR3 region has 13 residues. The CDR3 region is CASRNDGNTEAFF. For the CDR3, the DNA is TGTGCCAGCAGAAACGACGGGAACACTGAAGCTTTCTTT.

The rearrangement links TRBV20-1 to TRBJ2-1; tentatively, D is TRBD1 (6 bases). Per germline, CDR1 DFQATT and CDR2 SNEGSKA (reference sequence). Trimming pared 0 bases from V and 4 bases from J, leaving 13 bases between. The CDR3 has 15 residues. In nucleotides, the CDR3 is TGCAGTGCTAGAGATCCACAGGGAGTGTACAATGAGCAGTTCTTC. Encoded protein: CSARDPQGVYNEQFF.

The chain recombines TRBV6-6 with TRBJ2-3, with 7 nucleotides matching TRBD1. V lost 5 bases to trimming and J lost 6 bases; unmatched junction nucleotides: 8. The CDR3 contains 14 residues. Germline CDR1 and CDR2: MNHNY and SVGAGI (reference sequence). The CDR3 coding sequence is TGTGCCAGCAGTCGAGCAGGGGGTGTTGATACGCAGTATTTT. Amino acid sequence: CASSRAGGVDTQYF.

Worth noting for this clonotype: A much larger clone lies a single base off, so this may be a read error. J is TRBJ2-4 and V is TRBV10-3; D is unresolved. The last part of the DNA fits TRBJ2-5 better; the J call may be wrong. Per germline, CDR1 ENHRY and CDR2 SYGVKD. The CDR3 has 14 amino acids. The CDR3 nucleotides read TGTGCCGTCAGTGAGTCTCCCCAACAAGAGACCCAGTACTTC. Translating gives CAVSESPQQETQYF.

V gene TRBV5-1 combines with J gene TRBJ2-3; 8 nucleotides match TRBD2. Germline loops: CDR1 SGHRS, CDR2 YFSETQ. The CDR3 consists of 18 residues. Trimming took 3 bases from V and 2 from J; bases not matched to a gene: 14. DNA of the CDR3: TGCGCCAGCAGCTCGCACGGGGGGGCCGAACTTATCACAGATACGCAGTATTTT. Protein: CASSSHGGAELITDTQYF.

This clonotype was counted a few times. CDR3 bases: TGTGCCAGCAGCCCTACATTCTGGGGATTCGAGAACACTGAAGCTTTCTTT. Its translation: CASSPTFWGFENTEAFF. V is TRBV9 and J is TRBJ1-1; D is uncertain. The CDR3 is 17 residues long. The V gene lost 4 bases and the J gene lost 1 base, with 20 bases spanning the gap. CDR1 is SGDLS, CDR2 YYNGEE, per germline.

Details on this clonotype: A much larger clone lies a single base off, so this may be a read error. The rearrangement joins TRBV20-1 to TRBJ2-1, with D perhaps TRBD2 (6 bases). CDR3 size: 14 residues. Trimming stripped 3 bases from V and 0 bases from J, with 9 bases between. Germline V gives CDR1 DFQATT, CDR2 SNEGSKA (reference sequence). The CDR3, as DNA: TGCAGTGCTAGGATCGGGAGCTCCTACAATGAGCAGTTCTTC. Protein product: CSARIGSSYNEQFF.

This clonotype turned up a few times. This rearrangement joins TRBV12-3 or TRBV12-4 to TRBJ1-2, with TRBD1 as a possible D gene (5 bases). Trimming pared 7 bases from V and 7 bases from J, leaving 13 bases between. This CDR3 is built from 12 residues. In DNA, the CDR3 is TGTGCCAGCACCCTGGGGCTTGGTGGCTACACCTTC. As protein: CASTLGLGGYTF.

The chain couples TRBV27 to TRBJ2-4, with D maybe TRBD1 (6 bases). The CDR3 has 15 residues. Germline V lookup: CDR1 MNHEY, CDR2 SMNVEV (reference sequence). V lost 3 bases and J lost 3, with 12 bases in between. CDR3 nucleotides: TGTGCCAGCAGTTTCCAGGGGAATGGCAAAAACATTCAGTACTTC. It encodes CASSFQGNGKNIQYF.

V is TRBV20-1 and J is TRBJ2-7; the D is unclear. The germline CDR1 and CDR2 sequences are DFQATT and SNEGSKA (reference sequence). Trimming shortened V by 3 bases and J by 2 bases, and 8 bases separated the two germline ends. CDR3 length equals 12 residues. CDR3 residues: CSARADTYEQYF. The CDR3 DNA reads as TGCAGTGCTAGGGCGGATACCTACGAGCAGTACTTC.

This clonotype was seen many times. This sequence joins TRBV10-3 and TRBJ1-2; D gene unclear. Germline CDR1 ENHRY, CDR2 SYGVKD. V lost 2 bases and J 6 bases, leaving 13 bases between the germline ends. The CDR3 covers 14 residues. The CDR3 DNA sequence: TGTGCCATCAGTGAGAGGGAGTCCTCGGATGGCTACACCTTC. Translating it yields CAISERESSDGYTF.

J is TRBJ2-5 and V is TRBV20-1; 8 bases are a match to TRBD1. Germline lookup yields CDR1 DFQATT and CDR2 SNEGSKA (reference sequence). This CDR3 contains 12 residues. V dropped 5 bases and J dropped 5; count of bases not matched to a gene: 4. CDR3 nucleotide sequence: TGCAGTGCTGCAGGGGGCGGGGAGACCCAGTACTTC. Its protein is CSAAGGGETQYF.

This clonotype was observed a handful of times. V usage is TRBV4-1 and J usage is TRBJ2-1; no clear D gene. This CDR3 has 16 amino acids. V was cut by 0 bases and J by 2 bases, with 11 bases left in between. CDR1 and CDR2 from the germline V gene are MGHRA and YSYEKL. The CDR3 region is CASSQDTVNPYNEQFF. The CDR3 bases are TGCGCCAGCAGCCAAGATACGGTGAACCCCTACAATGAGCAGTTCTTC.

The CDR3 coding sequence is TGCAGTGCTAGAGATACCCCAGCGACTAGCGGGGCCTACGAGCAGTACTTC. Translation: CSARDTPATSGAYEQYF. The chain uses TRBV20-1 and TRBJ2-7, with 11 bases lining up with TRBD2. V shed 0 bases, J shed 2 bases, and the junction held 9 bases outside the gene matches. Germline V CDR1 and CDR2: DFQATT, SNEGSKA (reference sequence). CDR3 size: 17 residues.

J is TRBJ2-7 and V is TRBV20-1; D gene ambiguous. The CDR3 is made up of 14 amino acids. V lost 3 bases and J lost 2, with 14 bases in between. Germline V CDR1 and CDR2: DFQATT, SNEGSKA (reference sequence). The CDR3 sequence is CSASRSSLTYEQYF. DNA for the CDR3: TGCAGTGCTAGTCGTTCTTCCCTCACCTACGAGCAGTACTTC.

V is TRBV20-1 and J is TRBJ2-1, with 9 bases matching TRBD2. V trimming: 4 bases; J trimming: 1 base; junction bases outside the gene matches: 8. The CDR3 totals 16 residues. Germline values: CDR1 DFQATT, CDR2 SNEGSKA (reference sequence). The chain's CDR3 is CSATKAGGWSYNEQFF. The DNA of the CDR3 is TGCAGTGCTACTAAGGCGGGGGGGTGGTCCTACAATGAGCAGTTCTTC.

The chain couples TRBV18 to TRBJ2-7; 11 bases agree with TRBD1. Germline V gene lookup returns CDR1 KGHSH and CDR2 LQKENI. The junction had 2 bases not matched to a gene; V was cut back by 4 bases and J by 3 bases. This CDR3 is 14 amino acids long. CDR3 DNA: TGTGCCAGCTCACGCGGGACAGGGGGCTACGAGCAGTACTTC. Amino acid sequence: CASSRGTGGYEQYF.

The chain employs TRBV6-5 and TRBJ1-2, with 7 bases matching TRBD1. J gave up 0 bases and V 5 bases, and 6 bases lay outside the gene matches. Germline V CDR1 and CDR2: MNHEY, SVGAGI. This CDR3 is 15 amino acids long. CDR3 nucleotides: TGTGCCAGCAGTCCACAGGGGAATGCTAACTATGGCTACACCTTC. It codes for CASSPQGNANYGYTF.

The rearrangement joins TRBV7-8 to TRBJ2-7; 9 positions match TRBD2. Trimming cost V 5 bases and J 2 bases; bases outside gene matches: 10. From germline, CDR1 is SGHVS and CDR2 FQNEAQ. The CDR3 consists of 16 residues. The CDR3 nucleotides read TGTGCCAGCAGCCCGAAGCCTAGCGGGGAGCCCTACGAGCAGTACTTC. This gives the protein CASSPKPSGEPYEQYF.

This clonotype appeared a single time. The chain has TRBV7-2 and TRBJ1-2; TRBD1 matches 8 bases. Germline values: CDR1 SGHTA, CDR2 FQGNSA. This CDR3 region has 14 residues. Trimming cost V 5 bases and J 6 bases; bases outside gene matches: 8. CDR3 loop: CASSPDRGGNGYTF. CDR3 nucleotides: TGTGCCAGCAGCCCCGACAGGGGAGGCAATGGCTACACCTTC.

The chain uses TRBV20-1 and TRBJ1-4; TRBD1 aligns across 7 bases. In germline, CDR1 is DFQATT, CDR2 SNEGSKA (reference sequence). V shed 1 base and J 5 bases; nucleotides not matched to a gene: 4. The CDR3 loop spans 14 amino acids. CDR3 loop: CSARGPGGNEKLFF. CDR3 DNA: TGCAGTGCTAGAGGTCCAGGGGGGAATGAAAAACTGTTTTTT.

The chain uses TRBV3-1 and TRBJ1-1; TRBD1 might be the D (5 bases). This CDR3 contains 13 residues. Germline V gives CDR1 LGHDT, CDR2 YNNKEL (reference sequence). V was trimmed by 7 bases and J by 3 bases, leaving 12 bases between them. CDR3 residues: CASTSPGHTEAFF. The CDR3 DNA sequence: TGTGCCAGCACGAGTCCGGGGCACACTGAAGCTTTCTTT.

This chain links TRBV12-3 or TRBV12-4 with TRBJ1-4; 9 bases are a match to TRBD1. The CDR3 contains 12 residues. Trimming cost V 8 bases and J 6 bases; bases outside gene matches: 1. CDR3 DNA sequence: TGTGCCAGCCGGGACAGGGATGAAAAACTGTTTTTT. It yields the protein CASRDRDEKLFF.

The chain carries TRBV20-1 and TRBJ2-1, with no clear D. This CDR3 is built from 14 residues. Trimming took off 5 bases at V and 2 bases at J, with 13 bases between the two ends. CDR1 is DFQATT, CDR2 SNEGSKA, per germline (reference sequence). The CDR3 reads CSAALAAPYNEQFF. CDR3 nucleotide sequence: TGCAGTGCTGCCTTAGCTGCCCCCTACAATGAGCAGTTCTTC.

Turning to this clonotype: One base away lies a much larger clone, so this may be a sequencing read error. The rearrangement joins TRBV11-2 to TRBJ1-1; D ambiguous. Germline CDR1 reads SGHAT; CDR2 reads FQNNGV. CDR3 length: 11 amino acids. The DNA for the CDR3 is TGTGCCAGCAGCTCGTACACTGAAGTTTTCTTT. Its translation is CASSSYTEVFF. The whole variable domain, filled in from reference TRBV11-2 and TRBJ1-1, reads EAGVAQSPRYKIIEKRQSVAFWCNPISGHATLYWYQQILGQGPKLLIQFQNNGVVDDSQLPKDRFSAERLKGVDSTLKIQPAKLEDSAVYLCASSSYTEVFFGQGTRLTVV.